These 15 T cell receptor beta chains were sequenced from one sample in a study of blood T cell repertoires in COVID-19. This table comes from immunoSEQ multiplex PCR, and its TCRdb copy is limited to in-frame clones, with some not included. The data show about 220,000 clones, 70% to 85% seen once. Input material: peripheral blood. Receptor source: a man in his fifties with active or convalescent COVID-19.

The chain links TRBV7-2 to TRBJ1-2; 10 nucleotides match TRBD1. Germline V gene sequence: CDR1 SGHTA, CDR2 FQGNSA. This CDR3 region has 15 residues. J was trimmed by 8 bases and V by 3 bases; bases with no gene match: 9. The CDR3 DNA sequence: TGTGCCAGCAGCTTTACCGGGACAGGGGTAAGCGGCTACACCTTC. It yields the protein CASSFTGTGVSGYTF.

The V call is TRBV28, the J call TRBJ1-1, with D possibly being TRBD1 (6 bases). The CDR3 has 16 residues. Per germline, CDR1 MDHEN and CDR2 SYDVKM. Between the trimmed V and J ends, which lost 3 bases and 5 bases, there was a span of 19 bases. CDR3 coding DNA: TGTGCCAGCAGTTTCAGGCCACAGGGCTTGGGAACTGAAGCTTTCTTT. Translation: CASSFRPQGLGTEAFF.

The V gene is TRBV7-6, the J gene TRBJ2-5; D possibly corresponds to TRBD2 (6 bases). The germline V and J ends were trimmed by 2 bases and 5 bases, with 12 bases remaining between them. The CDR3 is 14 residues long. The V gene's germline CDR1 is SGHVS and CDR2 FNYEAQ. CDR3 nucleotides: TGTGCCAGCAGCTTACCGTCGGGACTGGAGACCCAGTACTTC. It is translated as CASSLPSGLETQYF.

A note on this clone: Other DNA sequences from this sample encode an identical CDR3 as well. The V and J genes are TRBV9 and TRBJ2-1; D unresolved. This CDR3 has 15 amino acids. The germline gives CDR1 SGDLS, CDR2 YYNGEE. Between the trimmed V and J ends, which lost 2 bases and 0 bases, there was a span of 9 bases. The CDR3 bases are TGTGCCAGCAGCGTGGCAGGTGTCTCCTACAATGAGCAGTTCTTC. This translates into CASSVAGVSYNEQFF.

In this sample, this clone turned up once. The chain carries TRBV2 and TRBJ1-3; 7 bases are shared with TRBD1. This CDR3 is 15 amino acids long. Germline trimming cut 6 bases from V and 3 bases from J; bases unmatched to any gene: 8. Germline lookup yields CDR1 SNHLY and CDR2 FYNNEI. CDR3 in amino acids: CASSPTTGVGNTIYF. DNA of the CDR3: TGTGCCAGCAGCCCTACCACAGGGGTTGGAAACACCATATATTTT.

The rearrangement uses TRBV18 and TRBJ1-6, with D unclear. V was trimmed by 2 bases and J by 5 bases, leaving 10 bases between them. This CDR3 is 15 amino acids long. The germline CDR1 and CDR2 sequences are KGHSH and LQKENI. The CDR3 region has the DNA TGTGCCAGCTCACCAATCGGCGGGGATAATTCACCCCTCCACTTT. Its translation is CASSPIGGDNSPLHF.

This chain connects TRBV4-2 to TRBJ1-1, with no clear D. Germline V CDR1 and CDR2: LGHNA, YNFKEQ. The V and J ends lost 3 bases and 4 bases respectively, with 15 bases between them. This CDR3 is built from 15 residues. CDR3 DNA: TGTGCCAGCAGCCAGCGTGACATCTCGCGCACTGAAGCTTTCTTT. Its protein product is CASSQRDISRTEAFF.

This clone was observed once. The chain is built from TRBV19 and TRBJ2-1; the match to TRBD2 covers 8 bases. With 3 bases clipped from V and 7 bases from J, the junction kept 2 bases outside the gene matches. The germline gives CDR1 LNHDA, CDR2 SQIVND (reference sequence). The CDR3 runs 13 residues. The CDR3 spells CASSIGRVNEQFF. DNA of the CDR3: TGTGCCAGTAGTATCGGGAGGGTTAATGAGCAGTTCTTC.

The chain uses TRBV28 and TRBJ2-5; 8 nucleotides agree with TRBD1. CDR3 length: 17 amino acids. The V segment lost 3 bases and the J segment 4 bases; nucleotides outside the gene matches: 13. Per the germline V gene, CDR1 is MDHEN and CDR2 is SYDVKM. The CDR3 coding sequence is TGTGCCAGCAGTTTTTTCCGAAAAGGGACAGGTCGAGAGACCCAGTACTTC. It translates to CASSFFRKGTGRETQYF.

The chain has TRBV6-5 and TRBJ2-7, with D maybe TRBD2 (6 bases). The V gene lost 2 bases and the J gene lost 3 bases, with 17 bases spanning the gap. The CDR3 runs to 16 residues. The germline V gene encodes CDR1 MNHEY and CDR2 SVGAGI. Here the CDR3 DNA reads TGTGCCAGCAGTTACGAAGGAGGGCTAGCGCTCTACGAGCAGTACTTC. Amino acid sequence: CASSYEGGLALYEQYF.

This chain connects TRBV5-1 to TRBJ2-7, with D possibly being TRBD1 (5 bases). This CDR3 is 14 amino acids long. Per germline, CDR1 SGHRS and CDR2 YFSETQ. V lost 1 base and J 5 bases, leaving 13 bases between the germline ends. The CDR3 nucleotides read TGCGCCAGCAGCTTGTTTTCCAGGGCTCACGAGCAGTACTTC. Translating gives CASSLFSRAHEQYF.

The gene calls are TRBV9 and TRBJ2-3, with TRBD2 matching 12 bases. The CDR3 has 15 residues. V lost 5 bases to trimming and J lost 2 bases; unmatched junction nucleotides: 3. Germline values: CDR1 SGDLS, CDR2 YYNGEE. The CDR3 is CASSPSGRATDTQYF. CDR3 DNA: TGTGCCAGCAGTCCTAGCGGGAGGGCCACAGATACGCAGTATTTT. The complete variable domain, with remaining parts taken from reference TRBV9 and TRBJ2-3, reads DSGVTQTPKHLITATGQRVTLRCSPRSGDLSVYWYQQSLDQGLQFLIQYYNGEERAKGNILERFSAQQFPDLHSELNLSSLELGDSALYFCASSPSGRATDTQYFGPGTRLTVL.

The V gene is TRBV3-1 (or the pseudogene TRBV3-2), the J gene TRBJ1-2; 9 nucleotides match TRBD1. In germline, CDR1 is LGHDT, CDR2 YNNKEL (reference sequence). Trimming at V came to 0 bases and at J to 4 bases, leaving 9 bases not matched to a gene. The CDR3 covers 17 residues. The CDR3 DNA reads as TGTGCCAGCAGCCAAGATGTGGGGGACAGGGAGAGCTATGGCTACACCTTC. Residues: CASSQDVGDRESYGYTF.

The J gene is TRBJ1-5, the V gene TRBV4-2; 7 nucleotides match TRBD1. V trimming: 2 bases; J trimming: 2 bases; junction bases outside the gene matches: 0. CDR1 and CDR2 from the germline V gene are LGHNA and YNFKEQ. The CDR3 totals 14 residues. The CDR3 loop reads CASSQTGGNQPQHF. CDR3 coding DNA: TGTGCCAGCAGCCAAACAGGGGGCAATCAGCCCCAGCATTTT.

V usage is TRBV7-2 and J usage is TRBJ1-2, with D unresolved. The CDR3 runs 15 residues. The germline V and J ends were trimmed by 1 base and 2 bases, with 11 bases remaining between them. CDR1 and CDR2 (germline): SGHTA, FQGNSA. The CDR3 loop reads CASSLVANENYGYTF. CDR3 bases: TGTGCCAGCAGCTTAGTAGCCAATGAAAACTATGGCTACACCTTC. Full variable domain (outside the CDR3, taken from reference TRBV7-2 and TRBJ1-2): GAGVSQSPSNKVTEKGKDVELRCDPISGHTALYWYRQSLGQGLEFLIYFQGNSAPDKSGLPSDRFSAERTGGSVSTLTIQRTQQEDSAVYLCASSLVANENYGYTFGSGTRLTVV.